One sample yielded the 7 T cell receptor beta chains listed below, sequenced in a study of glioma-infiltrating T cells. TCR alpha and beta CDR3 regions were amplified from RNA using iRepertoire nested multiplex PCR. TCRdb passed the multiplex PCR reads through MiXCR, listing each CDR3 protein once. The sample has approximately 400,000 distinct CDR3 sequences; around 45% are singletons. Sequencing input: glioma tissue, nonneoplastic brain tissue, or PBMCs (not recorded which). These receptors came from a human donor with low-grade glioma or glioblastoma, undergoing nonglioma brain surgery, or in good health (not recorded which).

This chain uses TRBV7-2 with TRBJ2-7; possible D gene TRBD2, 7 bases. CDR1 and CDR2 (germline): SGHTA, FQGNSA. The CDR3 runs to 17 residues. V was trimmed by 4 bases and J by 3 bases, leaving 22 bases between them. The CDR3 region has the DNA TGTGCCAGCAGCTCGGGGGGCGCTAGCCGGGCGCGCTACGAGCAGTACTTC. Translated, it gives CASSSGGASRARYEQYF.

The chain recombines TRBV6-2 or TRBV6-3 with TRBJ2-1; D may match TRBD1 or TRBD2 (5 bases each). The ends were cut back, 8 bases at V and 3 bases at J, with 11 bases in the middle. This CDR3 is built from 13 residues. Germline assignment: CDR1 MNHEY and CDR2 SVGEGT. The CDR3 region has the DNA TGTGCCAGCCGGGGAACAGGCTACAATGAGCAGTTCTTC. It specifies CASRGTGYNEQFF.

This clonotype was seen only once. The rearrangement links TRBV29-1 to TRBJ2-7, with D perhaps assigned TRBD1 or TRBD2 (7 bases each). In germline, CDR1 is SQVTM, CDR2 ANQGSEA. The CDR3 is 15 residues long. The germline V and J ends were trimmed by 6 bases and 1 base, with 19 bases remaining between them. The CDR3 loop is CSVAWGGGQSYEQYF. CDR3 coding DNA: TGCAGCGTCGCCTGGGGAGGGGGACAGTCCTACGAGCAGTACTTC.

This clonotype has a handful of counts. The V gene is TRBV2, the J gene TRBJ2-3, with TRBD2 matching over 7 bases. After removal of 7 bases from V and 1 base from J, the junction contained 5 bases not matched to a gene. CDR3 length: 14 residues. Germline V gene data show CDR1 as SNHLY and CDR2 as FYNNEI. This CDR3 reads CASTVRGGTDTQYF. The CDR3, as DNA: TGTGCCAGCACCGTTCGGGGGGGCACAGATACGCAGTATTTT.

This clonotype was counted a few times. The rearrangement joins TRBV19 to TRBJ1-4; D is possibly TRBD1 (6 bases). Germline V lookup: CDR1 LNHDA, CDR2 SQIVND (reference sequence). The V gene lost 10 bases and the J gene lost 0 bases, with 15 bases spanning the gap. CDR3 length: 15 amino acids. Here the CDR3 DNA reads TGTGCCATAACAGGACAGCGGACAACTAATGAAAAACTGTTTTTT. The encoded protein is CAITGQRTTNEKLFF.

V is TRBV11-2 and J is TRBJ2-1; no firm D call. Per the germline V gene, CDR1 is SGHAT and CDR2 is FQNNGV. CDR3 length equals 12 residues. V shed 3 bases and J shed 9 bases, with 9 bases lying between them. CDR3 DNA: TGTGCCAGCAGCTTTGGTGGAGTTGAGCAGTTCTTC. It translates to CASSFGGVEQFF.

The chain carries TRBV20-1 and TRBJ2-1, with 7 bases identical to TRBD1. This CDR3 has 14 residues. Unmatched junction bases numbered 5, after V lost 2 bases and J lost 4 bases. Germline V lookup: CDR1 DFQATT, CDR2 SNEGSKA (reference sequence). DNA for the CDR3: TGCAGTGCTAGATCCGGGGACAGTTACAATGAGCAGTTCTTC. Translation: CSARSGDSYNEQFF.